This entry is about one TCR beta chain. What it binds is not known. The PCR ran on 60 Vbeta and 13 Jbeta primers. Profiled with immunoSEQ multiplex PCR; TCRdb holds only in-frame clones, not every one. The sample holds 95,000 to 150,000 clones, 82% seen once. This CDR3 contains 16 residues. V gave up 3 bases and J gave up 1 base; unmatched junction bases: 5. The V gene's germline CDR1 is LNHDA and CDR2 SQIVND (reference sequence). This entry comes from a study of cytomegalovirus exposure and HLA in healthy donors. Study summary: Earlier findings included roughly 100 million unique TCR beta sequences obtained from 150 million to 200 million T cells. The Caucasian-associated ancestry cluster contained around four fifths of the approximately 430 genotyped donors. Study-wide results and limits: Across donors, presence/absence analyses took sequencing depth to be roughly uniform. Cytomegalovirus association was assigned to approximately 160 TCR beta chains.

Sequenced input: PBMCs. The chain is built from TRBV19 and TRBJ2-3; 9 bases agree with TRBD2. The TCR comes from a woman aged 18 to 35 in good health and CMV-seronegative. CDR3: CASSMLRGGGTDTQYF. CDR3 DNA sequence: TGTGCCAGTAGTATGTTGCGGGGGGGCGGCACAGATACGCAGTATTTT.